This T cell receptor (beta chain) was recovered during a study of neurological immune-mediated disorders. Noted time point: longitudinal time-point 3. The table lists this clonotype with many counts. Antigen specificity is unknown. The cDNA was synthesized by 5'RACE incorporating 10-nucleotide random UMIs. TCRdb ran MiXCR on the 5' RACE reads and lists one entry per CDR3 protein. The data contain approximately 58,000 distinct CDR3 sequences, 7.5% to 9.5% of them seen just once; the ten biggest clones take up over 1.5%. Study findings and constraints: The most TCR clonal expansion was seen in HTLV-1-associated myelopathy, and the least was seen in multiple sclerosis, which fell below healthy controls.

Germline CDR1 is MNHEY and CDR2 is SVGAGI. V lost 6 bases and J lost 3, with 18 bases in between. CDR3 length: 15 amino acids. The V call is TRBV6-5, the J call TRBJ2-7; TRBD2 might be the D (6 bases). Sequencing input: PBMCs. This TCR derives from a woman in her thirties or forties in good health. CDR3 protein: CASRRDSRGNYEQYF. The DNA for the CDR3 is TGTGCCAGCAGACGAGACAGTCGGGGGAACTACGAGCAGTACTTC.